This TCR beta chain originates from a study of technical replicates of blood from a few donors. The V segment lost 7 bases and the J segment 1 base; nucleotides outside the gene matches: 6. The CDR3 contains 14 residues. In germline, CDR1 is SNHLY, CDR2 FYNNEI. The table came from immunoSEQ multiplex PCR; TCRdb's copy has only in-frame clones and leaves some out. The data show approximately 52,000 clones, with roughly 84% seen just once and approximately 5.4% held by the top ten. J is TRBJ1-1 and V is TRBV2, with 7 bases matching TRBD1. The material sequenced was PBMCs. The source is a human donor in good health. Some clones in this sample may be carry-over from other donors' samples. CDR3 in DNA: TGTGCCAGCATCCTTGACAGGGCGAACACTGAAGCTTTCTTT. Amino acid sequence: CASILDRANTEAFF.